One sample yielded the 19 T cell receptor beta chains listed below, sequenced in a study of T cell repertoires and HLA-DP antigens. After 15 days' expansion, CD4+ cells were restimulated about 23 h with HeLa expressing allogeneic DPB1. HeLa stimulator cells carried retrovirally transduced HLA-DPA1/DPB1, HLA-DM, invariant chain and CD80. Assay: immunoSEQ multiplex PCR; the TCRdb copy retains only in-frame clones and omits some. The top ten hold roughly 22% of the sample, which has 3,000 to 4,500 clones, over 60% seen once. The sequencing input was CD137- CD4+ T cells from cultured PBMCs. Receptor source: a woman aged 18-30 years in good health and CMV-seronegative.

This chain uses TRBV6-6 with TRBJ2-3; D not resolved. Germline loops: CDR1 MNHNY, CDR2 SVGAGI (reference sequence). This CDR3 is 12 amino acids long. V lost 6 bases and J 10 bases, leaving 14 bases between the germline ends. CDR3 sequence (DNA): TGTGCCAGCAGCTACATGGGGTCGGCGCAGTATTTT. This sequence encodes CASSYMGSAQYF.

This clone was picked up a small number of times. The chain uses TRBV29-1 and TRBJ1-2; 7 nucleotides align to TRBD1. Germline V CDR1 and CDR2: SQVTM, ANQGSEA. CDR3 length: 13 amino acids. The junction had 6 bases not matched to a gene; V was cut back by 4 bases and J by 4 bases. The CDR3 region has the DNA TGCAGCGTTGGTGGGACAGCCTCCTATGGCTACACCTTC. Translation gives CSVGGTASYGYTF.

The chain carries TRBV6-1 and TRBJ1-3, with TRBD1 matching 8 bases. Germline V lookup: CDR1 MNHNS, CDR2 SASEGT. The CDR3 totals 15 residues. The trim removed 6 bases at V and 3 bases at J, leaving 7 bases unmatched. CDR3 DNA: TGTGCCAGCAGCAGAGAAGGGACAGGTGGAAACACCATATATTTT. Protein product: CASSREGTGGNTIYF.

This chain joins TRBV11-2 and TRBJ2-1, with D unresolved. Trimming stripped 0 bases from V and 10 bases from J, with 13 bases between. CDR3 length equals 14 residues. Germline values: CDR1 SGHAT, CDR2 FQNNGV. The CDR3 nucleotides are TGTGCCAGCAGCTTAGATCTGCTGGAGAACGAGCAGTTCTTC. Its translation is CASSLDLLENEQFF.

The rearrangement uses TRBV7-2 and TRBJ1-5; D ambiguous. Germline V lookup: CDR1 SGHTA, CDR2 FQGNSA. With 1 base removed from V and 0 bases from J, the gap between germline ends came to 7 bases. The CDR3 length is 15 residues. CDR3 nucleotide sequence: TGTGCCAGCAGCTTAGTGGGTGGTAGCAATCAGCCCCAGCATTTT. The encoded protein is CASSLVGGSNQPQHF.

As DNA, the CDR3 is TGTGCCAGCTCACGGGGGACAGGGGGTTCCACTAACTATGGCTACACCTTC. Translation gives CASSRGTGGSTNYGYTF. This chain links TRBV18 with TRBJ1-2; TRBD1 matches 11 bases. Looked up from germline, CDR1 is KGHSH and CDR2 is LQKENI. This CDR3 spans 17 amino acids. V shed 4 bases, J shed 0 bases, and the junction held 7 bases outside the gene matches.

The chain couples TRBV6-5 to TRBJ2-7, with 7 bases identical to TRBD2. Germline trimming cut 5 bases from V and 0 bases from J; bases unmatched to any gene: 4. The CDR3 has 14 amino acids. Germline V gives CDR1 MNHEY, CDR2 SVGAGI. CDR3 in DNA: TGTGCCAGCAGTCTAGCGGACGCCTCCTACGAGCAGTACTTC. This codes for CASSLADASYEQYF.

The rearrangement links TRBV10-3 to TRBJ2-3, with 10 bases that match TRBD2. The V segment lost 4 bases and the J segment 3 bases; nucleotides outside the gene matches: 4. Looked up from germline, CDR1 is ENHRY and CDR2 is SYGVKD. CDR3 size: 15 residues. CDR3 sequence reads: CAISALAGLTDTQYF. In DNA form, the CDR3 reads TGTGCCATCAGTGCACTAGCGGGGCTGACAGATACGCAGTATTTT.

The gene calls are TRBV27 and TRBJ2-3; 9 positions agree with TRBD2. The CDR3 sequence is 18 residues long. V lost 2 bases and J lost 1; bases outside the gene matches: 10. The germline gives CDR1 MNHEY, CDR2 SMNVEV (reference sequence). CDR3 sequence: CASSLRVAGAGGTDTQYF. CDR3 coding DNA: TGTGCCAGCAGTTTACGGGTAGCGGGAGCAGGGGGCACAGATACGCAGTATTTT.

The sample holds a few counts of this clone. V and J are TRBV9 and TRBJ2-1; perhaps TRBD2 as D (7 bases). The CDR3 consists of 15 residues. Per germline, CDR1 SGDLS and CDR2 YYNGEE. V lost 4 bases and J 0 bases, leaving 11 bases between the germline ends. The CDR3 loop is CASSFGGASYNEQFF. In DNA form, the CDR3 reads TGTGCCAGCAGCTTTGGGGGGGCCTCCTACAATGAGCAGTTCTTC.

The rearrangement links TRBV5-1 to TRBJ1-2, with 7 bases that match TRBD1. CDR1 is SGHRS, CDR2 YFSETQ, per germline. CDR3 length: 12 residues. Trimming at V came to 0 bases and at J to 7 bases, leaving 0 bases not matched to a gene. The CDR3 is CASSLEGAGYTF. The DNA of the CDR3 is TGCGCCAGCAGCTTGGAGGGGGCTGGCTACACCTTC.

The V call is TRBV4-2, the J call TRBJ2-1; a possible D gene is TRBD2 (6 bases). V was pared by 4 bases and J by 7 bases, with 8 bases between. Germline V gene sequence: CDR1 LGHNA, CDR2 YNFKEQ. The CDR3 consists of 12 residues. CDR3 coding DNA: TGTGCCAGCAGCCGGGCGGGAAATGAGCAGTTCTTC. This translates into CASSRAGNEQFF.

This clone was detected a few times. This chain uses TRBV7-3 with TRBJ1-1; a weak D match, TRBD1 (6 bases). The CDR3 extends over 17 amino acids. In germline, CDR1 is SGHTA, CDR2 FQGTGA. V was shortened by 5 bases and J by 2 bases, with 21 bases between the two germline ends. The CDR3 coding sequence is TGTGCCAGCAGCGCTTTGGCCAACTTGGACAGCAACACTGAAGCTTTCTTT. Protein sequence: CASSALANLDSNTEAFF. Looking up the rest from reference TRBV7-3 and TRBJ1-1 gives the full variable domain: GAGVSQTPSNKVTEKGKYVELRCDPISGHTALYWYRQSLGQGPEFLIYFQGTGAADDSGLPNDRFFAVRPEGSVSTLKIQRTERGDSAVYLCASSALANLDSNTEAFFGQGTRLTVV.

Sample share makes this clone large. The rearrangement uses TRBV28 and TRBJ2-7, with D uncertain. Germline values: CDR1 MDHEN, CDR2 SYDVKM. The CDR3 is 13 residues long. The V end lost 3 bases, the J end lost 2 bases, and 8 bases lay between the germline ends. The CDR3 coding sequence is TGTGCCAGCAGTTTTCCAGCCACCTACGAGCAGTACTTC. Translation: CASSFPATYEQYF.

The rearrangement uses TRBV6-5 and TRBJ1-2; possibly TRBD1 for D (5 bases). Germline CDR1 and CDR2: MNHEY and SVGAGI. The CDR3 consists of 13 residues. The V end lost 4 bases, the J end lost 1 base, and 7 bases lay between the germline ends. The CDR3 DNA reads as TGTGCCAGCAGTTCCAGGGTTAACTATGGCTACACCTTC. Amino acid sequence: CASSSRVNYGYTF.

In its sample, this clone was seen a few times. This chain links TRBV9 with TRBJ1-2; TRBD1 might be the D (5 bases). The CDR3 has 15 amino acids. The V end was cut by 1 base, the J end by 4 bases, with 14 bases between. Per germline, CDR1 SGDLS and CDR2 YYNGEE. The CDR3: CASSVSPGGSYGYTF. The CDR3, as DNA: TGTGCCAGCAGCGTATCTCCGGGGGGATCCTATGGCTACACCTTC.

This clone was seen only a few times. The chain uses TRBV12-5 and TRBJ2-5, with D maybe TRBD1 (6 bases). This CDR3 contains 14 residues. Germline lookup yields CDR1 LGHNT and CDR2 FRNRAP. V shed 1 base and J shed 4 bases, with 10 bases lying between them. As DNA, the CDR3 is TGTGCTAGTGGTTTGGGGACAGATGGAGAGACCCAGTACTTC. Its translation: CASGLGTDGETQYF.

This rearrangement joins TRBV27 to TRBJ2-3, with D maybe TRBD2 (6 bases). This CDR3 has 14 amino acids. Trimming left V 3 bases short and J 5 bases short, with 12 bases between. From germline, CDR1 is MNHEY and CDR2 SMNVEV (reference sequence). For the CDR3, the DNA is TGTGCCAGCAGTTTCGGGGGAAAAAGAGATACGCAGTATTTT. Translating it yields CASSFGGKRDTQYF.

V gene TRBV11-2 combines with J gene TRBJ2-7; D is uncertain. The CDR3 totals 15 residues. Germline V CDR1 and CDR2: SGHAT, FQNNGV. Trimming cost V 1 base and J 2 bases, with 12 bases left between them. Here the CDR3 reads CASSLAGGGAYEQYV. CDR3 DNA sequence: TGTGCCAGCAGCTTAGCAGGCGGTGGAGCCTACGAGCAGTACGTC.